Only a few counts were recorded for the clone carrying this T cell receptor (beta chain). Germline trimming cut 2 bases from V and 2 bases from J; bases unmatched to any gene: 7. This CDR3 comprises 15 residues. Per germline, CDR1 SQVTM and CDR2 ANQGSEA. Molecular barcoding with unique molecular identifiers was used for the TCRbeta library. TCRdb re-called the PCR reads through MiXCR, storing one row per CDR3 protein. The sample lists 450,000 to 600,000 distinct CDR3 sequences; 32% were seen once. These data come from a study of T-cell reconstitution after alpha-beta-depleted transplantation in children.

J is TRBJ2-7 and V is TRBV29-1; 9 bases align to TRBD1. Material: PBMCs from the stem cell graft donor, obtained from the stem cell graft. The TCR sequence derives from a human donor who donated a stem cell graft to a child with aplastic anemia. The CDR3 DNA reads TGCAGCGTTGAATCTGGACAGGGGAGCCCCTACGAGCAGTACTTC. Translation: CSVESGQGSPYEQYF.